Shown below are 9 T cell receptor beta chains from a single sample sequenced in a study of identical twins. TCRdb used MiXCR to reprocess the 5' RACE reads, holding one entry per CDR3 protein. Among a few hundred thousand distinct CDR3 sequences, more than 9% were seen once, and the ten largest hold approximately 3%. These sequences were also reported in another study, on yellow fever vaccine responses in identical twins.

Sequenced: PBMCs. These receptors were taken from a young woman in good health.

Many counts were recorded for this clonotype. The chain joins TRBV28 to TRBJ2-6, with D possibly being TRBD2 (6 bases). Germline V gene data show CDR1 as MDHEN and CDR2 as SYDVKM. V was pared by 6 bases and J by 0 bases, with 9 bases between. This CDR3 has 15 residues. The CDR3 spells CASSRDFSGANVLTF. CDR3 coding DNA: TGTGCCAGCAGCCGGGACTTCTCTGGGGCCAACGTCCTGACTTTC.

The chain employs TRBV7-9 and TRBJ2-1; 13 nucleotides match TRBD2. Unmatched junction bases numbered 13, after V lost 6 bases and J lost 8 bases. The CDR3 has 17 amino acids. Germline-derived CDR1 and CDR2 are SEHNR and FQNEAQ (reference sequence). The CDR3 loop reads CASRKLPGLAGLDEQFF. The CDR3, as DNA: TGTGCCAGCAGAAAGTTGCCGGGACTAGCGGGACTCGATGAGCAGTTCTTC.

This clonotype was seen a handful of times. The chain combines TRBV7-9 with TRBJ2-7; TRBD1 is a possible D gene (6 bases). This CDR3 region has 14 residues. With 3 bases removed from V and 6 bases from J, the gap between germline ends came to 15 bases. The V gene's germline CDR1 is SEHNR and CDR2 FQNEAQ (reference sequence). The CDR3 DNA reads as TGTGCCAGCAGCTTGTCCAGGGGATCTGGCGAGCAGTACTTC. Translating it yields CASSLSRGSGEQYF.

In its sample, this clonotype was seen a few times. This chain uses TRBV7-8 with TRBJ2-7; a possible D gene is TRBD1 (5 bases). Germline V gene lookup returns CDR1 SGHVS and CDR2 FQNEAQ. The germline V and J ends were trimmed by 6 bases and 5 bases, with 11 bases remaining between them. This CDR3 is built from 12 residues. CDR3 sequence reads: CASRQIGDEQYF. The DNA of the CDR3 is TGTGCCAGCAGACAAATAGGGGACGAGCAGTACTTC.

The rearrangement links TRBV7-2 to TRBJ2-7; 7 nucleotides agree with TRBD1. Per germline, CDR1 SGHTA and CDR2 FQGNSA. CDR3 size: 13 residues. Trimming cost V 3 bases and J 7 bases; bases outside gene matches: 6. The CDR3 reads CASSFMGQTEQYF. The CDR3 bases are TGTGCCAGCAGCTTCATGGGACAGACTGAGCAGTACTTC.

This clonotype was observed a handful of times. The chain combines TRBV28 with TRBJ1-3, with D possibly being TRBD1 (5 bases). Germline V gives CDR1 MDHEN, CDR2 SYDVKM. Trimming stripped 4 bases from V and 6 bases from J, with 13 bases between. This CDR3 comprises 14 residues. This chain's CDR3 is CASSSTGVENTIYF. Here the CDR3 DNA reads TGTGCCAGCAGTTCGACGGGGGTGGAAAACACCATATATTTT.

This clonotype was counted many times. V and J are TRBV10-3 and TRBJ2-1, with D perhaps given as TRBD1 or TRBD2 (6 bases each). Per germline, CDR1 ENHRY and CDR2 SYGVKD. Deletions cut 3 bases from V and 5 bases from J, with 20 bases between. This CDR3 has 17 residues. CDR3 loop: CAISELVGGGYDNEQFF. The CDR3 bases are TGTGCCATCAGTGAACTTGTGGGGGGCGGTTACGACAATGAGCAGTTCTTC.

This clonotype was counted between two and nine times. The V call is TRBV30, the J call TRBJ2-7; 10 bases line up with TRBD2. Germline values: CDR1 GTSNPN, CDR2 SVGIG (reference sequence). The CDR3 consists of 15 residues. Trimming at V came to 0 bases and at J to 4 bases, leaving 6 bases not matched to a gene. CDR3 nucleotides: TGTGCCTGGAGTGTAATGTCTAGCGGGGGTTACGAGCAGTACTTC. Amino acids: CAWSVMSSGGYEQYF.

This clonotype was counted at least ten times. The chain joins TRBV29-1 to TRBJ2-2, with TRBD2 identical over 14 bases. CDR1 is SQVTM and CDR2 is ANQGSEA in the germline V gene. The length of the CDR3 is 16 residues. V dropped 3 bases and J dropped 2; count of bases not matched to a gene: 2. CDR3 bases: TGCAGCGTTGAGGGGACTAGCGGGGGTAACACCGGGGAGCTGTTTTTT. Translating gives CSVEGTSGGNTGELFF.